The next 17 T cell receptor beta chains were all read from a single sample in a study of PD-L1 blockade in urothelial cancer. Sequencing used immunoSEQ multiplex PCR; TCRdb keeps in-frame clones, though not all of them. The sample has some 79,000 clones; 82% are singletons. This sample comprised PBMCs, obtained around atezolizumab (anti-PD-L1) treatment. These receptors all come from a man between 70 and 80 years old with urothelial cancer.

The rearrangement links TRBV19 to TRBJ1-5, with D tentatively TRBD1 (5 bases). Trimming left V 1 base short and J 5 bases short, with 15 bases between. The CDR3 is 16 amino acids. The germline V gene has CDR1 LNHDA and CDR2 SQIVND (reference sequence). CDR3 protein: CASSIVSAGVDQPQHF. CDR3 DNA: TGTGCCAGTAGTATAGTGAGTGCGGGGGTTGATCAGCCCCAGCATTTT.

J is TRBJ2-1 and V is TRBV5-4; 14 bases agree with TRBD2. V shed 4 bases and J 10 bases; nucleotides not matched to a gene: 7. Germline CDR1 and CDR2: SGHNT and YYREEE (reference sequence). CDR3 length equals 15 residues. CDR3 in amino acids: CASSQGLAGAGEQFF. The CDR3 region has the DNA TGTGCCAGCAGCCAGGGACTAGCGGGAGCAGGGGAGCAGTTCTTC. The variable domain in full, completed from reference TRBV5-4 and TRBJ2-1, reads ETGVTQSPTHLIKTRGQQVTLRCSSQSGHNTVSWYQQALGQGPQFIFQYYREEENGRGNFPPRFSGLQFPNYSSELNVNALELDDSALYLCASSQGLAGAGEQFFGPGTRLTVL.

This clone was observed a few times. This sequence joins TRBV18 and TRBJ1-5; 7 nucleotides agree with TRBD1. This CDR3 is 13 amino acids long. The germline V gene encodes CDR1 KGHSH and CDR2 LQKENI. Unmatched junction bases numbered 5, after V lost 6 bases and J lost 6 bases. CDR3 region: CASSQGQFQPQHF. CDR3 coding DNA: TGTGCCAGCTCCCAGGGACAGTTTCAGCCCCAGCATTTT. The variable domain in full, completed from reference TRBV18 and TRBJ1-5, reads NAGVMQNPRHLVRRRGQEARLRCSPMKGHSHVYWYRQLPEEGLKFMVYLQKENIIDESGMPKERFSAEFPKEGPSILRIQQVVRGDSAAYFCASSQGQFQPQHFGDGTRLSIL.

The chain links TRBV5-1 to TRBJ2-3; a possible D gene is TRBD2 (6 bases). The CDR3 length is 14 residues. The germline V gene encodes CDR1 SGHRS and CDR2 YFSETQ. The ends were cut back, 4 bases at V and 6 bases at J, with 15 bases in the middle. CDR3 DNA: TGCGCCAGCAGCCGGGGGACGGGAAGGGATACGCAGTATTTT. Protein sequence: CASSRGTGRDTQYF.

This rearrangement joins TRBV4-1 to TRBJ2-7; 7 bases line up with TRBD2. Trimming removed 0 bases from V and 4 bases from J; junction bases left unmatched: 9. The CDR3 is 16 residues long. Germline CDR1 is MGHRA and CDR2 is YSYEKL. The CDR3: CASSQDRPAGRYEQYF. The CDR3, as DNA: TGCGCCAGCAGCCAAGATCGTCCAGCGGGAAGGTACGAGCAGTACTTC.

This chain joins TRBV18 and TRBJ1-5; TRBD1 is a possible D gene (5 bases). CDR3 size: 15 residues. Germline V gene sequence: CDR1 KGHSH, CDR2 LQKENI. V was pared by 1 base and J by 3 bases, with 10 bases between. In nucleotides, the CDR3 is TGTGCCAGCTCACCACTTCAGGGTTCCAATCAGCCCCAGCATTTT. Translating gives CASSPLQGSNQPQHF.

The chain employs TRBV5-4 and TRBJ2-7; 13 bases map to TRBD2. Trimming at V came to 4 bases and at J to 2 bases, leaving 3 bases not matched to a gene. CDR1 is SGHNT, CDR2 YYREEE, per germline (reference sequence). The CDR3 is 15 residues long. Here the CDR3 reads CASSEGLAGTYEQYF. CDR3 DNA sequence: TGTGCCAGCAGCGAGGGACTAGCGGGGACCTACGAGCAGTACTTC.

This chain connects TRBV5-1 to TRBJ2-2, with D possibly matching TRBD1 (5 bases). CDR3 size: 15 residues. Germline assignment: CDR1 SGHRS and CDR2 YFSETQ. V gave up 2 bases and J gave up 6 bases, with 14 bases separating them. The CDR3 spells CASSFGATNAGELFF. CDR3 bases: TGCGCCAGCAGCTTTGGGGCCACCAACGCCGGGGAGCTGTTTTTT.

The V gene is TRBV15, the J gene TRBJ2-1; 10 nucleotides match TRBD2. CDR3 length equals 17 residues. V was clipped by 2 bases and J by 4 bases; unmatched bases: 8. Germline CDR1 and CDR2: LNHNV and YYDKDF (reference sequence). The CDR3 spells CATSRSRLAGDYNEQFF. The CDR3 DNA sequence: TGTGCCACCAGCAGATCACGACTAGCGGGCGATTACAATGAGCAGTTCTTC.

Only a few counts were recorded for this clone. The chain joins TRBV5-4 to TRBJ1-2, with TRBD1 identical over 10 bases. The V segment lost 3 bases and the J segment 7 bases; nucleotides outside the gene matches: 9. Germline CDR1 and CDR2: SGHNT and YYREEE (reference sequence). The CDR3 sequence is 15 residues long. As DNA, the CDR3 is TGTGCCAGCAGCTCGAGAACCCGGGACAGGGGTGGCTACACCTTC. Translation: CASSSRTRDRGGYTF. Full variable domain (rest looked up from reference TRBV5-4 and TRBJ1-2): ETGVTQSPTHLIKTRGQQVTLRCSSQSGHNTVSWYQQALGQGPQFIFQYYREEENGRGNFPPRFSGLQFPNYSSELNVNALELDDSALYLCASSSRTRDRGGYTFGSGTRLTVV.

This chain links TRBV30 with TRBJ1-6; no reliable D call. Germline V CDR1 and CDR2: GTSNPN, SVGIG (reference sequence). The CDR3 covers 16 residues. Trimming removed 0 bases from V and 6 bases from J, with 15 bases in between. This CDR3 reads CAWSVRTPVANSPLHF. CDR3 DNA sequence: TGTGCCTGGAGTGTACGAACACCCGTTGCTAATTCACCCCTCCACTTT.

This chain links TRBV18 with TRBJ2-7; possible D gene TRBD1, 5 bases. The V gene's germline CDR1 is KGHSH and CDR2 LQKENI. The CDR3 is 13 amino acids. V was pared by 3 bases and J by 0 bases, with 6 bases between. CDR3 region: CASSPDSSYEQYF. In DNA, the CDR3 is TGTGCCAGCTCACCCGACAGCTCCTACGAGCAGTACTTC.

The rearrangement uses TRBV28 and TRBJ2-7, with TRBD1 matching over 8 bases. With 5 bases clipped from V and 2 bases from J, the junction kept 8 bases outside the gene matches. The CDR3 spans 15 residues. CDR1 and CDR2 from the germline V gene are MDHEN and SYDVKM. The DNA of the CDR3 is TGTGCCAGCAGTGATAACCGGGACAGGCCCTACGAGCAGTACTTC. Translation: CASSDNRDRPYEQYF. The full variable domain, rest sourced from reference TRBV28 and TRBJ2-7, is DVKVTQSSRYLVKRTGEKVFLECVQDMDHENMFWYRQDPGLGLRLIYFSYDVKMKEKGDIPEGYSVSREKKERFSLILESASTNQTSMYLCASSDNRDRPYEQYFGPGTRLTVT.

DNA for the CDR3: TGTGCCAGCAGTTACCTAAGACAGGGAAACACTGAAGCTTTCTTT. This translates into CASSYLRQGNTEAFF. The chain has TRBV6-5 and TRBJ1-1; 7 nucleotides line up with TRBD1. V trimming: 2 bases; J trimming: 2 bases; junction bases outside the gene matches: 5. The CDR3 totals 15 residues. Germline CDR1 and CDR2: MNHEY and SVGAGI.

The V call is TRBV12-5, the J call TRBJ1-1, with 9 bases identical to TRBD1. CDR1 is LGHNT, CDR2 FRNRAP, per germline. The CDR3 loop spans 11 amino acids. The V gene end was trimmed by 5 bases and the J gene end by 8 bases; junction bases not matched to a gene: 0. This chain's CDR3 is CASGDRGEAFF. The CDR3 DNA follows: TGTGCTAGTGGTGACAGGGGGGAAGCTTTCTTT.

In its sample, this clone was seen once. This chain uses TRBV7-9 with TRBJ1-3; 10 bases match TRBD1. V trimming: 7 bases; J trimming: 1 base; junction bases outside the gene matches: 13. Germline CDR1 is SEHNR and CDR2 is FQNEAQ (reference sequence). This CDR3 comprises 18 residues. The CDR3 DNA is TGTGCCAGCAATCGCTGGGGGACAGGGGTAGAATCTGGAAACACCATATATTTT. This codes for CASNRWGTGVESGNTIYF.

This chain links TRBV6-5 with TRBJ1-5; 8 bases map to TRBD1. Germline CDR1 and CDR2: MNHEY and SVGAGI. This CDR3 comprises 15 residues. V dropped 5 bases and J dropped 6; count of bases not matched to a gene: 9. The CDR3 bases are TGTGCCAGCAGTCCGACCGGACAGGGCGGTCAGCCCCAGCATTTT. It specifies CASSPTGQGGQPQHF.